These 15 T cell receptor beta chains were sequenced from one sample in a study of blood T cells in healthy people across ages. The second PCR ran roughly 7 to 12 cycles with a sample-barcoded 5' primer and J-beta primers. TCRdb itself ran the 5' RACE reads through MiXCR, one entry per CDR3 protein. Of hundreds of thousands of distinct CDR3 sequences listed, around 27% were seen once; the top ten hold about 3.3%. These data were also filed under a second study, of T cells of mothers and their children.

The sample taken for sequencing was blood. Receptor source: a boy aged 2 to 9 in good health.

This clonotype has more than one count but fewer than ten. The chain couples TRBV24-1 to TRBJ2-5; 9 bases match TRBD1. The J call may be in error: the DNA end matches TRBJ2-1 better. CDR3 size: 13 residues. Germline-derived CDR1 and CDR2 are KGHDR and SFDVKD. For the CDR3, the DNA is TGTGCCATCCCGGGACAGGGCCACAATGAGCAGTTCTTC. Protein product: CAIPGQGHNEQFF.

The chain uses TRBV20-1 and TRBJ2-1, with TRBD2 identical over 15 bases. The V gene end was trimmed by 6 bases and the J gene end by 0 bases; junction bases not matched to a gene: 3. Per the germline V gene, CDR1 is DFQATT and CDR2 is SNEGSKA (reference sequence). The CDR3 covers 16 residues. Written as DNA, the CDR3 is TGCAGTGCCCAGGGACTAGCGGGAGGCTCCTACAATGAGCAGTTCTTC. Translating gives CSAQGLAGGSYNEQFF.

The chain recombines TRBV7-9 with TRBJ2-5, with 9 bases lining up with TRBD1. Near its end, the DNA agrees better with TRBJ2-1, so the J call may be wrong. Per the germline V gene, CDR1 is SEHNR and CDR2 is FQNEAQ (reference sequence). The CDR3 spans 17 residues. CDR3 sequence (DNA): TGTGCCAGCAGCCCCATACCCGACAGGGGGGTAGGAAATGAGCAGTTCTTC. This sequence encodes CASSPIPDRGVGNEQFF.

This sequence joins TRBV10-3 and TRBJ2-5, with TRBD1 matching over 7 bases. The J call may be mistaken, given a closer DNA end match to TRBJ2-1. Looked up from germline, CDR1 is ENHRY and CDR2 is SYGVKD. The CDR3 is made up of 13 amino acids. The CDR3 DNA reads TGTGCCATCTTGGACAGGTCATTACTTGAGCAGTTCTTC. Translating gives CAILDRSLLEQFF.

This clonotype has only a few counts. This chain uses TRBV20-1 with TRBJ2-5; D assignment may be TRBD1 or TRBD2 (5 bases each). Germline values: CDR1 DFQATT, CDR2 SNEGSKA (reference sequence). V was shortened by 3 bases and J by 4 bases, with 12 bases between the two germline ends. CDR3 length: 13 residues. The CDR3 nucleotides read TGCAGTGCTAGCATGGGGGTGCCAGAGACCCAGTACTTC. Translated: CSASMGVPETQYF.

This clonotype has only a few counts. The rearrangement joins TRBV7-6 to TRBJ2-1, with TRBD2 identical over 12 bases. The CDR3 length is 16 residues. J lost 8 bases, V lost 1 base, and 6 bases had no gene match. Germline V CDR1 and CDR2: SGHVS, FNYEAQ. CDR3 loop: CASSLVGTSGLDEQFF. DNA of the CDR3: TGTGCCAGCAGCTTAGTAGGGACTAGCGGGCTGGATGAGCAGTTCTTC.

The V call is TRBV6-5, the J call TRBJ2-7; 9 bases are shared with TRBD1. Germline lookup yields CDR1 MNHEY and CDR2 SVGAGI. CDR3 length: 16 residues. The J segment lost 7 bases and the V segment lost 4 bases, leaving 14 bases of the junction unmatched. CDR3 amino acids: CASSSPSNRGLREQYF. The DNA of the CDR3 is TGTGCCAGCAGTTCCCCGTCTAACAGGGGGCTGAGGGAGCAGTACTTC.

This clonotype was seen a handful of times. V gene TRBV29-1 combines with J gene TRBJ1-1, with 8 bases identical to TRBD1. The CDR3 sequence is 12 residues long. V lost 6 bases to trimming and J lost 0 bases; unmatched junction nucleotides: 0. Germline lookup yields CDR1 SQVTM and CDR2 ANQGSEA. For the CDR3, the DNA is TGCAGCGTGGGACAGGTGAACACTGAAGCTTTCTTT. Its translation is CSVGQVNTEAFF.

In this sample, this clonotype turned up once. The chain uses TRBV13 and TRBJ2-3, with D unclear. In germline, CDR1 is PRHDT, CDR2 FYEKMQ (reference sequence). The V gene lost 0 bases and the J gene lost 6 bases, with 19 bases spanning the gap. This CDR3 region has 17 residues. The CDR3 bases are TGTGCCAGCAGCTTAGGCTCTCGTGGTGCTCCTGAGGATACGCAGTATTTT. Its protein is CASSLGSRGAPEDTQYF.

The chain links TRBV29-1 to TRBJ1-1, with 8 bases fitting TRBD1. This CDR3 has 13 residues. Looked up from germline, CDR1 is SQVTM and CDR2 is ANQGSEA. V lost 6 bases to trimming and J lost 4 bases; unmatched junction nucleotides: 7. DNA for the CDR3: TGCAGCGTGGGACAGGAGGGGTCCACTGAAGCTTTCTTT. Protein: CSVGQEGSTEAFF. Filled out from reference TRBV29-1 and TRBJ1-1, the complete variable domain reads SAVISQKPSRDICQRGTSLTIQCQVDSQVTMMFWYRQQPGQSLTLIATANQGSEATYESGFVIDKFPISRPNLTFSTLTVSNMSPEDSSIYLCSVGQEGSTEAFFGQGTRLTVV.

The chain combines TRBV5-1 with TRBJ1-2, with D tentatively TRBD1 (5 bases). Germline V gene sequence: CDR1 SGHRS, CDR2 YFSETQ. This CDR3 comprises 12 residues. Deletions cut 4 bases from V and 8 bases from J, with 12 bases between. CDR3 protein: CASSGGIRGYTF. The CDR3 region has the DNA TGCGCCAGCAGCGGGGGTATCCGGGGCTACACCTTC.

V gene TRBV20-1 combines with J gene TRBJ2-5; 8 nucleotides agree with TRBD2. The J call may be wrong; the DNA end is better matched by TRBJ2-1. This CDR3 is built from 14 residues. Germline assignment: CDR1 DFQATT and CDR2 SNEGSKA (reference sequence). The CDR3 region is CSAPGVAGFNEQFF. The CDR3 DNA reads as TGCAGTGCCCCGGGGGTAGCGGGATTCAATGAGCAGTTCTTC.

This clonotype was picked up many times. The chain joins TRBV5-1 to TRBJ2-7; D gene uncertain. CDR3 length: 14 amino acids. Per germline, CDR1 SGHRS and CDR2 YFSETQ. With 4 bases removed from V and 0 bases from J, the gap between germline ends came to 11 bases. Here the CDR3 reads CASSPVATSYEQYF. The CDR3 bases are TGCGCCAGCAGCCCAGTGGCAACCTCCTACGAGCAGTACTTC.

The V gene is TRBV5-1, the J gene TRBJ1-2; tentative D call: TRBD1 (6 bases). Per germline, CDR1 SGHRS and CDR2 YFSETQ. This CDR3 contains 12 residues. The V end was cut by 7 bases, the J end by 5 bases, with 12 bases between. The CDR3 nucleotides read TGCGCCAGCCGGGGGACATCTTATGGCTACACCTTC. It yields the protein CASRGTSYGYTF.

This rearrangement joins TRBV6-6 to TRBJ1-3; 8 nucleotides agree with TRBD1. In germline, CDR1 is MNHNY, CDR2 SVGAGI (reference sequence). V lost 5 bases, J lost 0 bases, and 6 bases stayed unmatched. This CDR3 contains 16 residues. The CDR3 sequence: CASSRTGMSSGNTIYF. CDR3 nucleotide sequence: TGTGCCAGCAGTCGGACAGGGATGAGCTCTGGAAACACCATATATTTT.